This T cell receptor beta chain was obtained from a study of identical twins. Donors were all healthy Caucasians. Study conclusions and caveats: Clonotypes of the beta chain that were abundant in cord blood carried fewer insertions (memory repertoires showed none).

TCRdb passed the 5' RACE reads through MiXCR, listing each CDR3 protein once. The sample comprises 550,000 to 700,000 distinct CDR3 sequences, 21% of which are singletons, and 4% to 4.5% rests with the top ten. The germline V gene has CDR1 SGHTA and CDR2 FQGTGA. This CDR3 comprises 17 residues. V gave up 1 base and J gave up 0 bases, with 13 bases separating them. This clonotype was recorded a few times. Its antigen is undetermined. This sample also appeared in a second study, on T cells expressing NK-cell markers.

The V gene is TRBV7-3, the J gene TRBJ2-4, with a tentative D call TRBD1 (5 bases). The receptor was derived from a woman younger than 30 in good health. The sample taken for sequencing was PBMCs. CDR3 loop: CASSLIHGHLAKNIQYF. For the CDR3, the DNA is TGTGCCAGCAGCTTAATTCACGGACACCTAGCCAAAAACATTCAGTACTTC.